Sequencing of this T cell receptor (beta chain) was carried out in a study of T-cell memory formation after mild COVID-19. In the study overall: Largely, the TCR clusters proved donor specific. Notes on the study in general: Shrinking CD4+ clones resided mostly in CM and EM, and CD8+ ones in EMRA.

This clonotype was detected a few times. As yet, its antigen is unknown. CDR1 DFQATT and CDR2 SNEGSKA come from the germline V gene (reference sequence). The CDR3 contains 14 residues. The ends were cut back, 2 bases at V and 6 bases at J, with 15 bases in the middle. Using its own MiXCR run on the 5' RACE reads, TCRdb lists one record per CDR3 protein. The sample holds about 150,000 distinct CDR3 sequences, about 14% seen once. The origin of this receptor is an adult woman who had mild COVID-19 (a few samples of this study predate the infection). Cell type and time point are not known. Input material: PBMCs or a T cell subset sorted from them (not recorded which). V is TRBV20-1 and J is TRBJ2-3; D call uncertain. The CDR3 coding sequence is TGCAGTGCTAGAAACAGACTCAGTTTGGATACGCAGTATTTT. Its translation is CSARNRLSLDTQYF.